Listed here is a single T cell receptor (beta chain). Its specificity is unknown. Treated in the United States were all of the participants with HIV. Researchers report immunoSEQ v3.0 was run at survey level. Produced via immunoSEQ multiplex PCR; TCRdb's table is partial and in-frame only. This sample has roughly 42,000 clones, with 80% to 90% found just once. The V gene's germline CDR1 is MDHEN and CDR2 SYDVKM. The CDR3 covers 14 residues. The V and J ends lost 5 bases and 2 bases respectively, with 11 bases between them. This entry belongs to a study of long-term antiretroviral therapy in people with HIV. Study observations and caveats: Nothing was known about ART adherence, viral resistance or changes in therapy.

The sequencing here drew on unsorted PBMCs, taken 1.2 years after starting antiretroviral therapy. The rearrangement uses TRBV28 and TRBJ2-3, with D possibly being TRBD2 (5 bases). The TCR comes from a woman in her forties or fifties with HIV. The CDR3 is CASSPLTITDTQYF. The CDR3 DNA follows: TGTGCCAGCAGTCCCCTGACTATCACAGATACGCAGTATTTT.